The sequence of this T cell receptor (beta chain) was determined in a study of T cells in Graves' hyperthyroidism and ophthalmopathy (dated by TCRdb to about 2019). About the study as a whole: Peripheral blood was sampled at the time of initial diagnosis, prior to any treatment. To identify TCR V-J signatures that set the groups apart, the researchers used a discovery cohort of 100 patients, made up of 40 to 45 with Graves' ophthalmopathy and 55 to 65 with stable Graves' hyperthyroidism. Prospective prediction of ophthalmopathy was tested in an independent validation cohort of 18 to 20 hyperthyroidism patients and some 17 patients who later progressed to ophthalmopathy. According to the paper, TCR Vbeta CDR3 sequencing was carried out on roughly 130 peripheral blood samples, which came from under 50 ophthalmopathy, around 74 hyperthyroidism and about 17 progressor patients. The roughly 99 discovery patients were divided at random into training and test sets in a 7:3 ratio. After blood sampling, hyperthyroidism patients were treated with methimazole at a starting dose of 30 mg daily, and ophthalmopathy patients were treated with high-dose intravenous methylprednisolone. In addition, the study compared T-cell repertoires in thyroid tissue and in blood from roughly 6 Graves' hyperthyroidism patients.

The TCR beta CDR3 regions were amplified from the RNA transcripts. A first-round RT-PCR of the TCR CDR3 used the HTBI primer set with the Qiagen OneStep RT-PCR kit. Libraries were constructed in a second round of multiplex PCR, after which size selection and purification were carried out. Paired-end sequencing of the libraries was performed with 100 bp reads on an Illumina HiSeq2000. Per the authors' processing: SOAPnuke was used to process the raw data, throwing out any read that contained adapters or uncalled bases, had a mean Phred below 15, or lacked an exact constant-primer or identifier match. High-quality paired reads were merged using COPE v1.2.5, and each unique nucleotide sequence was defined as a clonotype. Clonotypes were aligned to IMGT TRBV, TRBD and TRBJ reference segments using MiTCR v1.1. The analysis included only V-J combinations with a frequency above 0.0001, which together covered over 98% of the repertoires. The TCS score was defined as the ratio of F50 (clonal expansion) to E x V (chaos), calculated using BLOSUM62-based TCRdist between CDR3 peptides within each V-J. Welch's t-statistics and random forest reduced 500 to 550 V-J features to 10 to 15, which were used in a naive Bayes classifier (R e1071). TCRdb's own reprocessing of the public reads used fastp at Q25 and MiXCR and kept productive beta chains. Rows matching on CDR3 protein sequence are summarized as one entry with the most common DNA and genes. The V and J calls come from TCRdb's annotation, not from the publication. The sample yields 700,000 or so distinct CDR3 sequences; 16% were counted once. The ten largest clones capture around 7.7% of the sample.

This clonotype was observed a handful of times. Its specific antigen is unknown. Base quality data are lacking; no much larger clone is found one base away. Graves' hyperthyroidism was defined as stable when no progression to ophthalmopathy occurred over 18 months of follow-up. The hyperthyroidism patients were between 18 and 65 years old and newly diagnosed, with a disease duration of less than 2 months. Patients with uncontrolled infections, other autoimmune diseases, pregnancy or lactation were excluded. Clinical symptoms, serum thyroxine and TRAb, thyroid ultrasound, and orbital computed tomography formed the basis for the diagnoses. PBMCs were separated from around 9.1 ml of fresh peripheral blood using Ficoll-Paque density gradient centrifugation. Total RNA was extracted using Trizol reagent, and RNA quality was assessed on an Agilent 2100 Bioanalyzer. V loses 0 bases, J loses 2 bases, and the germline ends lie 3 bases apart. Including cysteine and phenylalanine, the CDR3 has 12 amino acids. The only DNA kept is the CDR3, 36 bases in frame from the first base. Taken from the germline V gene (reference sequence), the CDR1 and CDR2 loops are DFQATT and SNEGSKA.

Results and caveats for the whole study, not just this receptor: In validation, the model predicted progression to ophthalmopathy a median of about 6 months before onset, with 65% to 71% sensitivity and around 76% specificity. Sample size was not statistically predetermined, and investigators were not blinded to group allocation. A 13 V-J signature model separated ophthalmopathy from stable hyperthyroidism, with 87.88% sensitivity and approximately 81% specificity in cross-validation and 80%/75% in testing. Blood samples also contained most of the expanded thyroid clonotypes (frequency above 0.001), which suggests that blood repertoires may reflect thyroid immune responses.

The source is a man between 18 and 35 years old with Graves' hyperthyroidism. Recombination linked TRBV20-1 to TRBJ2-3, with the D gene too uncertain to name. Sequencing was done on a sample of blood. CDR3 reads: CSARDHTDTQYF. The DNA reads as follows: TGCAGTGCTAGAGACCACACAGATACGCAGTATTTT.